These 25 T cell receptor beta chains came from one sample sequenced in a study of cytomegalovirus exposure and HLA in healthy donors. Method: immunoSEQ multiplex PCR; TCRdb's copy keeps in-frame clones and lacks some. The table has tens of thousands of clones, 85% to 95% seen once. The sample comprised PBMCs. All receptors come from a man between 18 and 29 years old in good health and CMV-seronegative.

The chain uses TRBV10-3 and TRBJ2-3, with D possibly being TRBD1 (6 bases). Germline lookup yields CDR1 ENHRY and CDR2 SYGVKD. This CDR3 comprises 17 residues. The germline V and J ends were trimmed by 0 bases and 2 bases, with 15 bases remaining between them. CDR3 residues: CAISESNRDGFTDTQYF. CDR3 in DNA: TGTGCCATCAGTGAGTCGAACAGGGACGGGTTCACAGATACGCAGTATTTT.

The chain combines TRBV6-1 with TRBJ2-4; the D gene is possibly TRBD1 (6 bases). This CDR3 contains 15 residues. V was clipped by 4 bases and J by 5 bases, with 15 bases between them. Looked up from germline, CDR1 is MNHNS and CDR2 is SASEGT. The CDR3: CASSAPGAGENIQYF. DNA for the CDR3: TGTGCCAGCAGTGCCCCTGGGGCAGGGGAAAACATTCAGTACTTC.

The V gene is TRBV11-3, the J gene TRBJ2-1; 9 nucleotides agree with TRBD2. With V trimmed by 5 bases and J by 0 bases, 5 bases remained unmatched. Germline V gives CDR1 SGHNT, CDR2 YENEEA. The CDR3 runs 16 residues. CDR3 amino acids: CASSLHSGSSYNEQFF. The CDR3 DNA is TGTGCCAGCAGCCTTCATAGCGGGAGCTCCTACAATGAGCAGTTCTTC.

The chain links TRBV2 to TRBJ1-2, with TRBD1 identical over 11 bases. Unmatched junction bases numbered 5, after V lost 4 bases and J lost 7 bases. The CDR3 has 14 amino acids. CDR1 and CDR2 from the germline V gene are SNHLY and FYNNEI. The CDR3 nucleotides read TGTGCCAGCAGTGCCGGACAGGGGGCAAGTGGCTACACCTTC. It is translated as CASSAGQGASGYTF.

The rearrangement joins TRBV7-8 to TRBJ2-4, with D maybe TRBD1 (5 bases). The CDR3 consists of 17 residues. CDR1 is SGHVS and CDR2 is FQNEAQ in the germline V gene. The ends were cut back, 4 bases at V and 2 bases at J, with 18 bases in the middle. Here the CDR3 DNA reads TGTGCCAGCAGCTCAATGTATCAGGGTGAATCCAAAAACATTCAGTACTTC. Its protein product is CASSSMYQGESKNIQYF.

V and J are TRBV28 and TRBJ2-7; 9 nucleotides align to TRBD1. This CDR3 has 16 amino acids. Losses at the gene ends were 4 bases for V and 5 bases for J; bases not matched to a gene: 12. CDR1 is MDHEN and CDR2 is SYDVKM in the germline V gene. The DNA for the CDR3 is TGTGCCAGCAGTTCCCTACAGGGGGCGATTCGCCACGAGCAGTACTTC. Translation gives CASSSLQGAIRHEQYF.

The V and J genes are TRBV27 and TRBJ1-5; no reliable D call. The germline V gene has CDR1 MNHEY and CDR2 SMNVEV (reference sequence). The CDR3 consists of 13 residues. Trimming stripped 3 bases from V and 0 bases from J, with 3 bases between. The CDR3 is CASSFNSNQPQHF. CDR3 nucleotide sequence: TGTGCCAGCAGTTTTAATAGCAATCAGCCCCAGCATTTT.

This chain joins TRBV28 and TRBJ2-7, with 13 bases fitting TRBD2. CDR3 size: 17 residues. Trimming cost V 5 bases and J 2 bases; bases outside gene matches: 9. Germline V CDR1 and CDR2: MDHEN, SYDVKM. CDR3 protein: CASSPPVLAGGTYEQYF. The CDR3 DNA reads as TGTGCCAGCAGTCCGCCTGTACTAGCGGGAGGGACCTACGAGCAGTACTTC. Full variable domain (missing parts from reference TRBV28 and TRBJ2-7): DVKVTQSSRYLVKRTGEKVFLECVQDMDHENMFWYRQDPGLGLRLIYFSYDVKMKEKGDIPEGYSVSREKKERFSLILESASTNQTSMYLCASSPPVLAGGTYEQYFGPGTRLTVT.

The chain uses TRBV5-1 and TRBJ2-4; weak D call: TRBD1 (6 bases). Trimming shortened V by 4 bases and J by 6 bases, and 14 bases separated the two germline ends. The germline V gene has CDR1 SGHRS and CDR2 YFSETQ. This CDR3 comprises 14 residues. The CDR3 coding sequence is TGCGCCAGCAGCAGCTTGGCAGGGGTAAACATTCAGTACTTC. This encodes CASSSLAGVNIQYF.

The chain combines TRBV7-8 with TRBJ2-1; 8 nucleotides line up with TRBD2. This CDR3 has 15 residues. V lost 1 base to trimming and J lost 8 bases; unmatched junction nucleotides: 7. Per the germline V gene, CDR1 is SGHVS and CDR2 is FQNEAQ. CDR3 residues: CASSLVAGGGDEQFF. The DNA for the CDR3 is TGTGCCAGCAGCTTAGTGGCGGGGGGAGGGGATGAGCAGTTCTTC. Combining the CDR3 with reference TRBV7-8 and TRBJ2-1 gives the whole variable domain GAGVSQSPRYKVAKRGQDVALRCDPISGHVSLFWYQQALGQGPEFLTYFQNEAQLDKSGLPSDRFFAERPEGSVSTLKIQRTQQEDSAVYLCASSLVAGGGDEQFFGPGTRLTVL.

The chain combines TRBV4-1 with TRBJ1-5, with unresolved D. From germline, CDR1 is MGHRA and CDR2 YSYEKL. CDR3 length equals 13 residues. The ends were cut back, 0 bases at V and 6 bases at J, with 6 bases in the middle. The CDR3 loop is CASSQDPGQPQHF. CDR3 nucleotides: TGCGCCAGCAGCCAAGATCCGGGTCAGCCCCAGCATTTT.

This clone was observed a single time. The J gene is TRBJ2-7, the V gene TRBV27; tentative D call: TRBD1 (5 bases). CDR1 is MNHEY, CDR2 SMNVEV, per germline (reference sequence). The V gene lost 2 bases and the J gene lost 5 bases, with 13 bases spanning the gap. This CDR3 region has 14 residues. This CDR3 is CASSLTGMVDEQYF. CDR3 coding DNA: TGTGCCAGCAGTTTAACAGGTATGGTCGACGAGCAGTACTTC.

The CDR3 DNA sequence: TGTGCCAGCAGCTACGCGACAGGGGGCGAGTACAATGAGCAGTTCTTC. This sequence encodes CASSYATGGEYNEQFF. The V call is TRBV7-2, the J call TRBJ2-1; the match to TRBD1 covers 10 bases. The germline V gene encodes CDR1 SGHTA and CDR2 FQGNSA. Losses at the gene ends were 4 bases for V and 4 bases for J; bases not matched to a gene: 7. This CDR3 spans 16 amino acids.

The chain couples TRBV19 to TRBJ2-1; 10 bases align to TRBD2. This CDR3 contains 15 residues. The ends lost 3 bases at V and 7 bases at J; junction bases unmatched: 6. Germline assignment: CDR1 LNHDA and CDR2 SQIVND (reference sequence). This CDR3 is CASSILAGAGNEQFF. The CDR3 DNA reads TGTGCCAGTAGTATTCTAGCGGGAGCAGGAAATGAGCAGTTCTTC.

In DNA form, the CDR3 reads TGTGCCACCAGCTCCCCCGAAAGGGGGAACACCGGGGAGCTGTTTTTT. Its protein is CATSSPERGNTGELFF. J is TRBJ2-2 and V is TRBV15; the D gene is possibly TRBD1 (5 bases). The CDR3 extends over 16 amino acids. Deletions cut 5 bases from V and 1 base from J, with 14 bases between. Germline CDR1 and CDR2: LNHNV and YYDKDF (reference sequence).

J is TRBJ2-7 and V is TRBV13, with 16 bases that match TRBD2. The CDR3 runs 17 residues. The germline V gene has CDR1 PRHDT and CDR2 FYEKMQ (reference sequence). J gave up 3 bases and V 5 bases, and 7 bases lay outside the gene matches. CDR3 nucleotide sequence: TGTGCCAGCAGCCCGGGACTAGCGGGAGGGACGGGCTACGAGCAGTACTTC. The encoded protein is CASSPGLAGGTGYEQYF.

This chain links TRBV6-5 with TRBJ2-2; TRBD2 aligns across 9 bases. Germline V gene lookup returns CDR1 MNHEY and CDR2 SVGAGI. Losses at the gene ends were 8 bases for V and 4 bases for J; bases not matched to a gene: 5. The CDR3 is 14 amino acids. In nucleotides, the CDR3 is TGTGCCAGCTTTGGGACTAGCAGCACCGGGGAGCTGTTTTTT. Translating it yields CASFGTSSTGELFF.

V is TRBV19 and J is TRBJ2-2, with 7 bases matching TRBD2. After removal of 10 bases from V and 3 bases from J, the junction contained 5 bases not matched to a gene. Looked up from germline, CDR1 is LNHDA and CDR2 is SQIVND (reference sequence). This CDR3 spans 13 amino acids. This chain's CDR3 is CATLADDTGELFF. The CDR3 nucleotides read TGTGCCACCCTAGCGGATGACACCGGGGAGCTGTTTTTT.

This clone was picked up one time. CDR3 sequence: CASSGVEGTQYF. The CDR3 nucleotides read TGTGCCAGCAGCGGGGTCGAGGGTACGCAGTATTTT. The rearrangement links TRBV9 to TRBJ2-3; tentatively, D is TRBD2 (5 bases). CDR1 is SGDLS and CDR2 is YYNGEE in the germline V gene. Trimming left V 3 bases short and J 8 bases short, with 10 bases between. CDR3 length equals 12 residues.

This sequence joins TRBV6-6 and TRBJ1-5; D unclear. This CDR3 is built from 11 residues. Germline values: CDR1 MNHNY, CDR2 SVGAGI (reference sequence). The V end was cut by 6 bases, the J end by 5 bases, with 5 bases between. The CDR3 nucleotides are TGTGCCAGCAGGAGTGATCAGCCCCAGCATTTT. Translating it yields CASRSDQPQHF.

There are a few counts of this clone. J is TRBJ2-1 and V is TRBV4-2; 13 bases agree with TRBD2. The CDR3 length is 15 residues. The germline CDR1 and CDR2 sequences are LGHNA and YNFKEQ. V lost 4 bases and J lost 7; bases outside the gene matches: 4. The CDR3 bases are TGTGCCAGCAGCCCCGGACTAGCGGGAGAAAATGAGCAGTTCTTC. This translates into CASSPGLAGENEQFF.

The genes are TRBV7-2 and TRBJ2-1; 11 positions match TRBD2. Germline assignment: CDR1 SGHTA and CDR2 FQGNSA. CDR3 size: 16 residues. The junction had 4 bases not matched to a gene; V was cut back by 3 bases and J by 3 bases. This CDR3 reads CASSFRGLADYNEQFF. The CDR3, as DNA: TGTGCCAGCAGCTTCCGGGGACTAGCGGACTACAATGAGCAGTTCTTC.

In DNA, the CDR3 is TGTGCCAGCAGCCAAGAGGCGGGGGTTACGGACTATGGCTACACCTTC. Translated: CASSQEAGVTDYGYTF. The chain links TRBV4-2 to TRBJ1-2; TRBD1 might be the D (5 bases). The CDR3 length is 16 residues. Germline CDR1 and CDR2: LGHNA and YNFKEQ. V was clipped by 0 bases and J by 3 bases, with 14 bases between them.

The V call is TRBV7-2, the J call TRBJ2-1; 13 bases agree with TRBD2. The V gene end was trimmed by 3 bases and the J gene end by 7 bases; junction bases not matched to a gene: 6. Per germline, CDR1 SGHTA and CDR2 FQGNSA. CDR3 length: 16 amino acids. This CDR3 is CASSFWGLAGPNEQFF. CDR3 DNA: TGTGCCAGCAGCTTCTGGGGACTAGCGGGACCTAATGAGCAGTTCTTC. The full variable domain, in which reference TRBV7-2 and TRBJ2-1 provide the parts outside the CDR3, is GAGVSQSPSNKVTEKGKDVELRCDPISGHTALYWYRQSLGQGLEFLIYFQGNSAPDKSGLPSDRFSAERTGGSVSTLTIQRTQQEDSAVYLCASSFWGLAGPNEQFFGPGTRLTVL.

This sequence joins TRBV4-3 and TRBJ2-1, with 8 bases that match TRBD1. The ends lost 3 bases at V and 5 bases at J; junction bases unmatched: 9. Germline loops: CDR1 LGHNA, CDR2 YSLEER. The CDR3 is 16 amino acids. CDR3: CASSQADRVIHNEQFF. The CDR3 DNA reads as TGCGCCAGCAGCCAGGCGGACAGGGTAATACACAATGAGCAGTTCTTC.